This T cell receptor beta chain was found in a study of T cell clonality in common variable immunodeficiency. CDR1 is MNHNS and CDR2 is SASEGT in the germline V gene. The CDR3 runs to 14 residues. The V segment lost 4 bases and the J segment 7 bases; nucleotides outside the gene matches: 9. This clone was observed many times. The read terminates 3 residues before the CDR3 end, so the remaining end is supplied by the germline J gene. Profiled with immunoSEQ multiplex PCR; TCRdb holds only in-frame clones, not every one. The sample shows about 43,000 clones, none of them appearing just once. The chain carries TRBV6-1 and TRBJ1-1; 7 bases match TRBD1. Sequenced sample: peripheral blood mononuclear cells. This receptor was taken from a person aged 18-69 years in good health. The sequenced CDR3 bases are TGTGCCAGCAGTGGATACAGGGGCGCAGGTGAA. Its protein is CASSGYRGAGE. The entire CDR3 sequence reads CASSGYRGAGEAFF.